This record looks at one T cell receptor beta chain sequence and its context. There are 12 residues in the CDR3. The germline CDR1 and CDR2 sequences are SGHAT and FQDESV (reference sequence). Losses at the gene ends were 6 bases for V and 7 bases for J; bases not matched to a gene: 4. Data came from immunoSEQ multiplex PCR; TCRdb stores just in-frame clones and leaves some out. The sample shows 500,000 or so clones, approximately 94% of them seen only once. The data belong to a study of shared clonotypes between healthy human individuals. The chain couples TRBV11-1 to TRBJ2-7, with TRBD1 matching 9 bases. Sequencing was done on a sample of naive CD4+ T cells sorted from blood. Described subset: CD45RA+ positively selected. The sequence was collected from a woman in her twenties or thirties in good health. In DNA, the CDR3 is TGTGCCAGCAGTACAGGGGGCGGGGAGCAGTACTTC. Translating gives CASSTGGGEQYF.